This TCR beta chain was found in a study of CDR3 diversity in severe acne. TCRdb re-derived calls from the PCR reads in MiXCR, one entry per CDR3 protein. Altogether almost 85,000 distinct CDR3 sequences are present, around 53% being singletons, with the ten largest covering around 15%. This clonotype was seen more than once but under ten times. This sequence was found in a male donor in good health, without acne. Sequences were obtained from blood.

The CDR3 region is CASSQDGEKLFF. CDR3 nucleotide sequence: TGCGCCAGCAGCCAGGACGGTGAAAAACTGTTTTTT. The V call is TRBV5-1, the J call TRBJ1-4; D uncertain. Looked up from germline, CDR1 is SGHRS and CDR2 is YFSETQ. The CDR3 contains 12 residues. V lost 4 bases, J lost 7 bases, and 8 bases lay in between.